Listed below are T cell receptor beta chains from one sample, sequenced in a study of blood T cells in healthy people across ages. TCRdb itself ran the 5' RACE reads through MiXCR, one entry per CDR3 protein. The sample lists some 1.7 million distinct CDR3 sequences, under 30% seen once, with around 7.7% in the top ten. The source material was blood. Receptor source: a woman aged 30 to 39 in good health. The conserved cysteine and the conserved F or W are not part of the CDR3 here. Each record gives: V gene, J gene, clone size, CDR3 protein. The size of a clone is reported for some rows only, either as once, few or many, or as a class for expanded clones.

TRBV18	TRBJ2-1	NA	ASSPKGTVGSGNEQF
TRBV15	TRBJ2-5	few	ATSRAGETQY
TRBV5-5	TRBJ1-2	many	ASSYRDTLTNYGYT
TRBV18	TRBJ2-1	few	ASSPRFAGSSYNEQF
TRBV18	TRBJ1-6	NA	ASSPDRVINSPLH
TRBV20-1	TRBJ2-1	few	SARPAGTYNEQF
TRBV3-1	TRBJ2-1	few	ASSQEPSGGLYNEQF
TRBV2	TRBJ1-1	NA	ASLAGAPEAF
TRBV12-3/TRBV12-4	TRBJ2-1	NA	ASSSQARVNNEQF
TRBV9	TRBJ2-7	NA	ASSVSGQYYEQY
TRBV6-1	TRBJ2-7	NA	ASSEYPVGGSGPNEQY
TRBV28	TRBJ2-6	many	ASSTYRVRSGANVLT
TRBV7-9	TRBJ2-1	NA	ASSLAASGRGEQF
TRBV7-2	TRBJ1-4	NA	ASSLTSATNEKLF
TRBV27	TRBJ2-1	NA	ASRIRNSGRNNEQF
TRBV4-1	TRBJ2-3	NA	ASSPAPGLSTDTQY
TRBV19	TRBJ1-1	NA	ATGRESEAF
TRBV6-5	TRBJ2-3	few	ASSPSGSSSY
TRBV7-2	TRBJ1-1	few	ASSLATGIAEAF
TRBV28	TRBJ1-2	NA	ASWESYGYT
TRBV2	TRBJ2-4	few	ASNPGTSGVNIQY
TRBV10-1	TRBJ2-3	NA	ASSNQGLKDTQY
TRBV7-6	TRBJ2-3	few	ASSHPRAGGADTQY
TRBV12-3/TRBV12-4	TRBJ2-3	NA	ASSLALGGGHADTQY
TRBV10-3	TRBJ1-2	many	AISEVALIGTDYGYT
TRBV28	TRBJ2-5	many	ASSVQGAIGETQY
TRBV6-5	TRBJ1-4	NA	ASSDSLNEKLF
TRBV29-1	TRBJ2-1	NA	SVWTSGSDNEQF
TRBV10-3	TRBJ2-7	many	AISEESSGSYEQY
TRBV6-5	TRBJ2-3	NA	ASSYSKGLAGSSTDTQY
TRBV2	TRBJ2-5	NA	ASSTGRLETQY
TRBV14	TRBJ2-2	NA	ASSQWNSGTGELF
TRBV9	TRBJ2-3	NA	ASSASTSGIRTDTQY
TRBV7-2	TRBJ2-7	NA	ASSWQPGLANDEQY
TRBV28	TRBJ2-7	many	ASRSRAAPGLYEQY
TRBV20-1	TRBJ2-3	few	SANSGTSGPGGSTDTQY
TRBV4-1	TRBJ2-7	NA	ASSQDLNRGEGEQY
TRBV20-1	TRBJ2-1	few	SARLAGDEQF
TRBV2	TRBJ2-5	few	ASIRQREYQETQY
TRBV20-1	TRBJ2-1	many	SAQVPSGTGQNEQF
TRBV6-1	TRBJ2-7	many	ASSDPRTGAYEQY
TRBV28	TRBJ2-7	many	ASSTQRVSTYEQY
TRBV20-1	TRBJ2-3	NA	SARDGAADTQY
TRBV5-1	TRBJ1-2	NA	ASSLEAPYGYT
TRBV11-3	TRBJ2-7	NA	ASSSHPTYEQY
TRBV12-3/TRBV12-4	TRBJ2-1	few	ASTEPPMGEQF
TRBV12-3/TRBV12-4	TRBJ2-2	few	ASRGGEPGELF
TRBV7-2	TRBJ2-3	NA	ASSFAGGPDTQY
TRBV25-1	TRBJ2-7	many	ASSEFDQREQY
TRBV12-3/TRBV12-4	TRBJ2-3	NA	ASSLLAGVSTDTQY
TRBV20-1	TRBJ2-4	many	SASDRVAKNIQY
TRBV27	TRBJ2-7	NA	ASSFLGRNEQY
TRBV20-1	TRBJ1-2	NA	SARAAGADRGYT
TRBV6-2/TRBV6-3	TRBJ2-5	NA	ASKTGPFPYAQY
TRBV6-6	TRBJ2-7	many	ASSYSKGTRSDEQY